A selection of T cell receptor beta chains follows, all from one sample in a study of cytomegalovirus exposure and HLA in healthy donors. Produced via immunoSEQ multiplex PCR; TCRdb's table is partial and in-frame only. Counted here are roughly 150,000 clones, roughly 79% occurring once; the ten biggest clones make up more than 0.8%. Specimen: PBMCs. These TCRs come from a woman in her 40s in good health and CMV-seronegative. CDR3s include the opening cysteine and the closing phenylalanine or tryptophan. The D gene is left open where the match is weak. Clone size is shown for a subset of rows, as once, few, many or a class of expanded clone.

V gene,clone size,J gene,D gene,CDR3 DNA,CDR3 protein
TRBV7-9,-,TRBJ1-1,-,TGTGCCAGCAGCTTAGGCTGGAGTGAAGCTTTCTTT,CASSLGWSEAFF
TRBV19,-,TRBJ2-3,-,TGTGCCAGTAGCAGCAGCGGGAGCACAGATACGCAGTATTTT,CASSSSGSTDTQYF
TRBV29-1,-,TRBJ1-5,TRBD1,TGCAGCGCGATCCCCGGGACAGGGGATATCGATCAGCCCCAGCATTTT,CSAIPGTGDIDQPQHF
TRBV6-1,few,TRBJ2-1,TRBD1,TGTGCCAGCAGTGAACGGGACAGGGTGGGCAATGAGCAGTTCTTC,CASSERDRVGNEQFF
TRBV11-3,-,TRBJ2-1,TRBD2,TGTGCCAGCAGCGTAGTTAGCGGGAGGGGATCCTACAATGAGCAGTTCTTC,CASSVVSGRGSYNEQFF
TRBV6-5,-,TRBJ1-1,TRBD1,TGTGCCAGCAGTCGCTGGGACAGTCCTGCTGAAGCTTTCTTT,CASSRWDSPAEAFF
TRBV6-1,-,TRBJ2-3,TRBD2,TGTGCCAGCAGCCCAGCGGGAGCAGGGGCAGATACGCAGTATTTT,CASSPAGAGADTQYF
TRBV5-6,-,TRBJ1-5,TRBD1,TGTGCCAGCAGCTCCCGAGACAGGGGAAATCAGCCCCAGCATTTT,CASSSRDRGNQPQHF
TRBV27,-,TRBJ2-5,TRBD2,TGTGCCAGCTCACGACTAGCGGGAGGGCAAGAGACCCAGTACTTC,CASSRLAGGQETQYF
TRBV2,-,TRBJ1-6,TRBD1,TGTGCCAGCAGTGCACAGGGGGCCGGTTATAATTCACCCCTCCACTTT,CASSAQGAGYNSPLHF
TRBV19,few,TRBJ2-1,-,TGTGCCAGTAGCCCCATGGAGAAGCCGAACAATGAGCAGTTCTTC,CASSPMEKPNNEQFF
TRBV30,-,TRBJ1-1,-,TGTGCCCGGTCCGTGGGAGGGATTCGCACTGAAGCTTTCTTT,CARSVGGIRTEAFF
TRBV30,-,TRBJ1-5,-,TGTGCCTGGAATAACAGGGCTAGCAATCAGCCCCAGCATTTT,CAWNNRASNQPQHF
TRBV6-1,-,TRBJ2-3,-,TGTGCCAGCAGCTTTTATATCACAGATACGCAGTATTTT,CASSFYITDTQYF
TRBV9,-,TRBJ1-4,-,TGTGCCAGCAGCCTAGGGCCAGGGGAAAAACTGTTTTTT,CASSLGPGEKLFF
TRBV30,-,TRBJ1-5,-,TGTGCCTGGACCGACGGGGAACAGCCCCAGCATTTT,CAWTDGEQPQHF
TRBV5-1,-,TRBJ2-7,TRBD1,TGCGCCAGCAGCCCGGAACCGACAGGGCCCTCCTACGAGCAGTACTTC,CASSPEPTGPSYEQYF
TRBV5-1,-,TRBJ2-3,TRBD2,TGCGCCAGCTCGACTAGCGGGAGAGTTGATACGCAGTATTTT,CASSTSGRVDTQYF
TRBV9,-,TRBJ2-3,-,TGTGCCAGCAGCCGTAGCGTCTCTAGCACAGATACGCAGTATTTT,CASSRSVSSTDTQYF
TRBV28,-,TRBJ2-1,-,TGTGCCAGCAGTTTGACGGGGTCCTACAATGAGCAGTTCTTC,CASSLTGSYNEQFF
TRBV27,-,TRBJ2-7,TRBD2,TGTGCCAGCACCAAAGTTGGAACTAGCGGCCCGACCTACGAGCAGTACTTC,CASTKVGTSGPTYEQYF
TRBV5-1,-,TRBJ2-7,-,TGCGCCAGCAGCTTGTTAGGGACACAAGGGGACTACGAGCAGTACTTC,CASSLLGTQGDYEQYF
TRBV11-3,-,TRBJ2-7,TRBD1,TGTGCCAGCAGCTCCCGGGACAGGGGTTACGAGCAGTACTTC,CASSSRDRGYEQYF
TRBV5-5,-,TRBJ1-2,-,TGTGCCAGCAGCACGGGGGCTAACTATGGCTACACCTTC,CASSTGANYGYTF
TRBV19,once,TRBJ1-2,TRBD1,TGTGCCAGTAGTCCGACAGGGGGCAATGGCTACACCTTC,CASSPTGGNGYTF
TRBV11-2,-,TRBJ2-1,-,TGTGCCAGCAGCTTCTCCCTGTACAATGAGCAGTTCTTC,CASSFSLYNEQFF
TRBV7-3,-,TRBJ1-2,-,TGTGCCAGCAGCTTAACAGTCAGGGGACGGGATGGCTACACCTTC,CASSLTVRGRDGYTF
TRBV6-5,-,TRBJ1-2,TRBD1,TGTGCCAGCAGGCCCTCACAGGGGTCCTATGGCTACACCTTC,CASRPSQGSYGYTF
TRBV6-6,once,TRBJ1-3,-,TGTGCCAGCAGTCGACCCGGGGACTCTGGAAACACCATATATTTT,CASSRPGDSGNTIYF
TRBV28,-,TRBJ2-3,-,TGTGCCAGCAGTGAGGGAAACAGAGGGGATACGCAGTATTTT,CASSEGNRGDTQYF
TRBV18,-,TRBJ1-2,TRBD1,TGTGCCAGCTCACCATTAAGCGGGACAGGGGTTAACTATGGCTACACCTTC,CASSPLSGTGVNYGYTF
TRBV25-1,-,TRBJ1-2,-,TGTGCCAGCAGTTCCGGGACGGGGGGCTATGGCTACACCTTC,CASSSGTGGYGYTF
TRBV5-1,-,TRBJ1-1,TRBD1,TGCGCCAGCGTCCCGGGACAGGGGGAGTCTATTGCTTTCTTT,CASVPGQGESIAFF
TRBV10-3,few,TRBJ2-7,-,TGTGCCATCAGCGTACCCGTAAGGGAGGACGAGCAGTACTTC,CAISVPVREDEQYF
TRBV13,-,TRBJ2-5,TRBD1,TGTGCCAGCAGCTCGACAGGGTTGGAAGAGACCCAGTACTTC,CASSSTGLEETQYF
TRBV5-6,-,TRBJ2-5,-,TGTGCCAGCAGCTTGTCGGAGACCCAGTACTTC,CASSLSETQYF
TRBV6-1,-,TRBJ2-1,TRBD2,TGTGCCAGCAGTGTACGGCTTAGCGGGGCCGAGCAGTTCTTC,CASSVRLSGAEQFF
TRBV19,-,TRBJ1-2,-,TGTGCCAGTGGGGGGACCGCCGGAGGCTACACCTTC,CASGGTAGGYTF
TRBV14,few,TRBJ1-1,TRBD1,TGTGCCAGCAGCCAAGATCGGGGGACAGGGATTTCCTTT,CASSQDRGTGISF
TRBV21-1,-,TRBJ2-4,-,TGTGCCAGCAGCAACAGGGAGGGTGTCATTCAGTACTTC,CASSNREGVIQYF
TRBV11-3,-,TRBJ2-3,TRBD2,TGTGCCAGCCGGAACTCGGGACTACTCTCCCCTACGCAGTATTTT,CASRNSGLLSPTQYF
TRBV2,-,TRBJ2-7,-,TGTGCCAGCAGGCGGGACGAACGTTCTACCTACGAGCAGTACTTC,CASRRDERSTYEQYF
TRBV5-1,-,TRBJ1-2,TRBD1,TGCGCCAGCAGCCCGGAAGGGACAGGGGAAGATGGCTACACCTTC,CASSPEGTGEDGYTF
TRBV5-1,few,TRBJ2-5,TRBD1,TGCGCCAGCATCCAGGGGGCGCTTGGAAGGCAAGAGACCCAGTACTTC,CASIQGALGRQETQYF
TRBV5-6,-,TRBJ2-5,-,TGTGCCAGCAGCTCACCCCCGCTACAAGAGACCCAGTACTTC,CASSSPPLQETQYF
TRBV4-2,few,TRBJ2-2,-,TGTGCCAGCAGCCCCCGGGGCCAGGGGATTTCAACCGGGGAGCTGTTTTTT,CASSPRGQGISTGELFF
TRBV2,-,TRBJ2-1,-,TGTGCCAGCAGTGTCGGAACTAGCTGGAATGAGCAGTTCTTC,CASSVGTSWNEQFF
TRBV5-1,-,TRBJ2-1,TRBD2,TGCGCCAGCAGCTTGGAGACTAGCGCTTACAATGAGCAGTTCTTC,CASSLETSAYNEQFF